These T cell receptor beta chains were read from a single sample in a study of shared clonotypes between healthy human individuals. TCRdb's table, derived via immunoSEQ multiplex PCR, lists solely in-frame clones and lacks some. The data contain around 600,000 clones, 95% to 98% of them seen just once; the ten biggest clones take up more than 0.3%. Sequenced input: naive CD8+ T cells sorted from blood. These receptors were collected from a man younger than 40 in good health. Each CDR3 is given with its conserved first and last residue. The D gene is left open where the match is weak. Expanded clones get a size class; other rows say once, few or many, or leave the size out.

cdr3_aa: CSVEDGGGSSYEQYF; cdr3_nt: TGCAGCGTTGAAGATGGCGGGGGCTCCTCCTACGAGCAGTACTTC; j_call: TRBJ2-7; d_call: .; v_call: TRBV29-1; clone_size: .
cdr3_aa: CASSARDRGTDTQYF; cdr3_nt: TGTGCCAGCAGCGCCCGGGACAGGGGTACAGATACGCAGTATTTT; j_call: TRBJ2-3; d_call: TRBD1; v_call: TRBV9; clone_size: .
cdr3_aa: CASSWDRDSHSYEQYF; cdr3_nt: TGCGCCAGCAGCTGGGACCGGGACAGCCACTCCTACGAGCAGTACTTC; j_call: TRBJ2-7; d_call: TRBD1; v_call: TRBV5-1; clone_size: once
cdr3_aa: CASSAARVLEQYF; cdr3_nt: TGTGCCAGCAGTGCGGCCAGGGTTCTTGAGCAGTACTTC; j_call: TRBJ2-7; d_call: .; v_call: TRBV2; clone_size: .
cdr3_aa: CASSPPVSQGSDSSYNEQFF; cdr3_nt: TGTGCCAGCTCACCACCGGTTAGCCAGGGGTCAGATTCCTCCTACAATGAGCAGTTCTTC; j_call: TRBJ2-1; d_call: .; v_call: TRBV18; clone_size: .
cdr3_aa: CASSLEREGPTGELFF; cdr3_nt: TGTGCCAGCAGCTTAGAACGGGAGGGCCCCACCGGGGAGCTGTTTTTT; j_call: TRBJ2-2; d_call: TRBD2; v_call: TRBV7-6; clone_size: .
cdr3_aa: CATHQRDGYTF; cdr3_nt: TGTGCCACCCACCAAAGGGATGGCTACACCTTC; j_call: TRBJ1-2; d_call: .; v_call: TRBV6-5; clone_size: .
cdr3_aa: CASSATGTYNEQFF; cdr3_nt: TGTGCCAGCAGCGCTACAGGTACCTACAATGAGCAGTTCTTC; j_call: TRBJ2-1; d_call: .; v_call: TRBV9; clone_size: .
cdr3_aa: CSAVISSGLYEQYF; cdr3_nt: TGCAGCGCCGTGATCTCTAGCGGCCTCTACGAGCAGTACTTC; j_call: TRBJ2-7; d_call: TRBD2; v_call: TRBV29-1; clone_size: .
cdr3_aa: CASSSLADNEQFF; cdr3_nt: TGTGCCAGCAGCTCGCTAGCGGACAATGAGCAGTTCTTC; j_call: TRBJ2-1; d_call: TRBD2; v_call: TRBV7-3; clone_size: .
cdr3_aa: CASSIDLGQPQHF; cdr3_nt: TGTGCCAGTAGTATAGATCTTGGTCAGCCCCAGCATTTT; j_call: TRBJ1-5; d_call: .; v_call: TRBV19; clone_size: .
cdr3_aa: CASSLQFGTSLDYNEQFF; cdr3_nt: TGTGCCAGCAGTTTACAGTTCGGGACTAGCTTGGACTACAATGAGCAGTTCTTC; j_call: TRBJ2-1; d_call: TRBD2; v_call: TRBV28; clone_size: .
cdr3_aa: CASSQVGRGNTEAFF; cdr3_nt: TGCGCCAGCAGCCAAGTCGGAAGGGGGAACACTGAAGCTTTCTTT; j_call: TRBJ1-1; d_call: .; v_call: TRBV4-1; clone_size: once
cdr3_aa: CATSSASVDGGPEAFF; cdr3_nt: TGTGCCACCAGCAGTGCCAGCGTGGACGGCGGTCCTGAAGCTTTCTTT; j_call: TRBJ1-1; d_call: .; v_call: TRBV15; clone_size: .
cdr3_aa: CASRSGLAGVTKNIQYF; cdr3_nt: TGCGCCAGCAGATCGGGACTAGCGGGAGTAACCAAAAACATTCAGTACTTC; j_call: TRBJ2-4; d_call: TRBD2; v_call: TRBV5-1; clone_size: .
cdr3_aa: CASGSRRAHTGELFF; cdr3_nt: TGTGCCAGCGGCTCCCGGAGGGCGCACACCGGGGAGCTGTTTTTT; j_call: TRBJ2-2; d_call: .; v_call: TRBV27; clone_size: .
cdr3_aa: CASSTKGLKETQYF; cdr3_nt: TGTGCCAGCAGCACCAAGGGTCTTAAGGAGACCCAGTACTTC; j_call: TRBJ2-5; d_call: .; v_call: TRBV5-4; clone_size: .
cdr3_aa: CSVRDRGQDEKLFF; cdr3_nt: TGCAGCGTGAGGGACAGGGGGCAAGATGAAAAACTGTTTTTT; j_call: TRBJ1-4; d_call: TRBD1; v_call: TRBV29-1; clone_size: few
cdr3_aa: CASNTGTGDSYEQYF; cdr3_nt: TGTGCCAGTAATACCGGGACAGGGGACTCCTACGAGCAGTACTTC; j_call: TRBJ2-7; d_call: TRBD1; v_call: TRBV4-2; clone_size: .
cdr3_aa: CASSPGTGQGYEQYF; cdr3_nt: TGCGCCAGCAGCCCGGGGACGGGACAGGGCTACGAGCAGTACTTC; j_call: TRBJ2-7; d_call: TRBD1; v_call: TRBV4-3; clone_size: .
cdr3_aa: CASRHILDRGIDTQYF; cdr3_nt: TGTGCCAGCAGACACATCCTAGACAGGGGTATAGATACGCAGTATTTT; j_call: TRBJ2-3; d_call: TRBD1; v_call: TRBV7-9; clone_size: .
cdr3_aa: CSVNREPEAFF; cdr3_nt: TGCAGCGTTAACAGGGAACCTGAAGCTTTCTTT; j_call: TRBJ1-1; d_call: .; v_call: TRBV29-1; clone_size: .
cdr3_aa: CASSPTTGDVKLFF; cdr3_nt: TGTGCCAGCAGCCCCACTACAGGGGACGTAAAACTGTTTTTT; j_call: TRBJ1-4; d_call: TRBD1; v_call: TRBV7-6; clone_size: .
cdr3_aa: CASSSENRVSGAFF; cdr3_nt: TGTGCCAGCAGTTCAGAAAACAGGGTATCGGGGGCTTTCTTT; j_call: TRBJ1-1; d_call: .; v_call: TRBV28; clone_size: .
cdr3_aa: CASSLVTTEQYF; cdr3_nt: TGTGCCAGCAGCTTAGTTACTACCGAGCAGTACTTC; j_call: TRBJ2-7; d_call: .; v_call: TRBV7-9; clone_size: once
cdr3_aa: CASSLLAGGGETQYF; cdr3_nt: TGTGCCAGCAGCTTGCTTGCGGGAGGGGGGGAGACCCAGTACTTC; j_call: TRBJ2-5; d_call: TRBD2; v_call: TRBV11-2; clone_size: .
cdr3_aa: CATTDSYGYTF; cdr3_nt: TGTGCCACCACCGACAGCTATGGCTACACCTTC; j_call: TRBJ1-2; d_call: .; v_call: TRBV19; clone_size: .
cdr3_aa: CSVELASYNEQFF; cdr3_nt: TGCAGCGTTGAATTGGCAAGCTACAATGAGCAGTTCTTC; j_call: TRBJ2-1; d_call: .; v_call: TRBV29-1; clone_size: .
cdr3_aa: CASSPWDSSSTDTQYF; cdr3_nt: TGTGCCAGTAGCCCTTGGGACTCCTCCTCAACAGATACGCAGTATTTT; j_call: TRBJ2-3; d_call: .; v_call: TRBV19; clone_size: .
cdr3_aa: CASKGAIYEQYF; cdr3_nt: TGTGCCAGCAAGGGGGCTATCTACGAGCAGTACTTC; j_call: TRBJ2-7; d_call: TRBD1; v_call: TRBV2; clone_size: .
cdr3_aa: CASSPRPSGIYEQYF; cdr3_nt: TGTGCCAGCTCACCACGCCCTAGCGGGATCTACGAGCAGTACTTC; j_call: TRBJ2-7; d_call: TRBD2; v_call: TRBV18; clone_size: .
cdr3_aa: CASSSPQKPGHEIYGYTF; cdr3_nt: TGTGCCAGCTCAAGTCCCCAAAAGCCGGGACACGAAATTTATGGCTACACCTTC; j_call: TRBJ1-2; d_call: .; v_call: TRBV18; clone_size: .
cdr3_aa: CASSRTQSYEQYF; cdr3_nt: TGTGCCAGCAGCCGTACACAATCCTACGAGCAGTACTTC; j_call: TRBJ2-7; d_call: .; v_call: TRBV7-9; clone_size: .
cdr3_aa: CASSGKGTKWTQYF; cdr3_nt: TGTGCCAGCAGTGGAAAAGGGACCAAGTGGACCCAGTACTTC; j_call: TRBJ2-5; d_call: .; v_call: TRBV2; clone_size: .
cdr3_aa: CASSLEPGVNEQFF; cdr3_nt: TGTGCCAGCAGCTTAGAACCTGGGGTCAATGAGCAGTTCTTC; j_call: TRBJ2-1; d_call: .; v_call: TRBV7-9; clone_size: once
cdr3_aa: CASSPAQYYYNEQFF; cdr3_nt: TGTGCCAGCAGCCCAGCACAATACTACTACAATGAGCAGTTCTTC; j_call: TRBJ2-1; d_call: .; v_call: TRBV7-9; clone_size: .
cdr3_aa: CSVVPGQYSYGYTF; cdr3_nt: TGCAGCGTTGTGCCGGGACAGTACTCCTATGGCTACACCTTC; j_call: TRBJ1-2; d_call: TRBD1; v_call: TRBV29-1; clone_size: .
cdr3_aa: CASSSITSGPYNEQFF; cdr3_nt: TGTGCCAGCAGCTCAATAACTAGCGGACCCTACAATGAGCAGTTCTTC; j_call: TRBJ2-1; d_call: TRBD2; v_call: TRBV11-2; clone_size: .
cdr3_aa: CASSLAADRFSYNEQFF; cdr3_nt: TGTGCCAGCAGCTTAGCAGCCGACAGGTTCTCCTACAATGAGCAGTTCTTC; j_call: TRBJ2-1; d_call: .; v_call: TRBV7-9; clone_size: .
cdr3_aa: CASSFWDRVFNEQFF; cdr3_nt: TGTGCCAGCAGCTTCTGGGACAGGGTTTTCAATGAGCAGTTCTTC; j_call: TRBJ2-1; d_call: TRBD1; v_call: TRBV7-9; clone_size: .
cdr3_aa: CASSIGQADYEQYF; cdr3_nt: TGTGCCAGTAGTATAGGACAGGCTGACTACGAGCAGTACTTC; j_call: TRBJ2-7; d_call: .; v_call: TRBV19; clone_size: .
cdr3_aa: CASSQDGELTYEQYF; cdr3_nt: TGCGCCAGCAGCCAAGACGGCGAGTTAACCTACGAGCAGTACTTC; j_call: TRBJ2-7; d_call: .; v_call: TRBV4-1; clone_size: .
cdr3_aa: CAEGLLRSQGSESYNEQFF; cdr3_nt: TGTGCAGAAGGTCTGTTACGCTCACAGGGTTCGGAATCTTACAATGAGCAGTTCTTC; j_call: TRBJ2-1; d_call: .; v_call: TRBV7-9; clone_size: once
cdr3_aa: CASSHYETDLYEQYF; cdr3_nt: TGCGCCAGCAGCCATTACGAAACAGATCTCTACGAGCAGTACTTC; j_call: TRBJ2-7; d_call: .; v_call: TRBV4-1; clone_size: once
cdr3_aa: CASSEYRGPQYF; cdr3_nt: TGTGCCAGCAGTGAATATCGGGGGCCGCAGTACTTC; j_call: TRBJ2-7; d_call: .; v_call: TRBV25-1; clone_size: .
cdr3_aa: CASTGTEDFSGANVLTF; cdr3_nt: TGTGCCAGCACCGGGACAGAGGATTTCTCTGGGGCCAACGTCCTGACTTTC; j_call: TRBJ2-6; d_call: TRBD1; v_call: TRBV2; clone_size: .
cdr3_aa: CASSERTEQYF; cdr3_nt: TGCGCCAGCAGCGAGAGAACCGAGCAGTACTTC; j_call: TRBJ2-7; d_call: .; v_call: TRBV5-1; clone_size: .
cdr3_aa: CASSLVDSLPYEQYF; cdr3_nt: TGTGCCAGCAGCTTGGTGGACAGCCTACCCTACGAGCAGTACTTC; j_call: TRBJ2-7; d_call: .; v_call: TRBV5-6; clone_size: .
cdr3_aa: CASSSLASGEQFF; cdr3_nt: TGTGCCAGCAGTTCCTTAGCGTCGGGTGAGCAGTTCTTC; j_call: TRBJ2-1; d_call: .; v_call: TRBV27; clone_size: .
cdr3_aa: CSLQGTGKVNEQFF; cdr3_nt: TGCAGCCTACAGGGGACAGGGAAGGTCAATGAGCAGTTCTTC; j_call: TRBJ2-1; d_call: TRBD1; v_call: TRBV29-1; clone_size: .
cdr3_aa: CASSLQDSYEQYF; cdr3_nt: TGTGCCAGCAGCTTGCAGGATTCCTACGAGCAGTACTTC; j_call: TRBJ2-7; d_call: .; v_call: TRBV11-3; clone_size: .
cdr3_aa: CASSFTDRLGSYEQYF; cdr3_nt: TGTGCCAGCAGCTTCACGGACAGGTTAGGGAGCTACGAGCAGTACTTC; j_call: TRBJ2-7; d_call: TRBD1; v_call: TRBV7-6; clone_size: .
cdr3_aa: CASSTTNEQFF; cdr3_nt: TGTGCCAGCTCAACAACGAATGAGCAGTTCTTC; j_call: TRBJ2-1; d_call: .; v_call: TRBV18; clone_size: .
cdr3_aa: CASSQRIDHEQYF; cdr3_nt: TGCGCCAGCAGCCAAAGGATAGATCACGAGCAGTACTTC; j_call: TRBJ2-7; d_call: .; v_call: TRBV4-3; clone_size: .
cdr3_aa: CASSPYGYREWTSNEQFF; cdr3_nt: TGTGCCAGCTCACCATATGGGTACAGGGAGTGGACTTCCAATGAGCAGTTCTTC; j_call: TRBJ2-1; d_call: .; v_call: TRBV18; clone_size: .
cdr3_aa: CASSDTIAKNIQYF; cdr3_nt: TGTGCCAGCAGTGACACCATAGCCAAAAACATTCAGTACTTC; j_call: TRBJ2-4; d_call: .; v_call: TRBV25-1; clone_size: .
cdr3_aa: CASRISTGLYEQYF; cdr3_nt: TGTGCCAGCAGGATCTCTACTGGGCTCTACGAGCAGTACTTC; j_call: TRBJ2-7; d_call: .; v_call: TRBV6-1; clone_size: .
cdr3_aa: CASSQSGPLDETQYF; cdr3_nt: TGCGCCAGCAGTCAATCGGGACCCCTGGACGAGACCCAGTACTTC; j_call: TRBJ2-5; d_call: .; v_call: TRBV5-1; clone_size: .
cdr3_aa: CATRSGGSYEQYF; cdr3_nt: TGTGCCACCCGGTCGGGGGGGTCCTACGAGCAGTACTTC; j_call: TRBJ2-7; d_call: TRBD2; v_call: TRBV5-8; clone_size: .